This paragraph covers one T cell receptor (beta chain) sequence. This record belongs to a study of blood T cell repertoires in COVID-19. Sequencing used immunoSEQ multiplex PCR; TCRdb keeps in-frame clones, though not all of them. The sample holds 80,000 or so clones, 70% to 90% seen once. V was shortened by 3 bases and J by 6 bases, with 8 bases between the two germline ends. From germline, CDR1 is SGHNT and CDR2 YENEEA. The CDR3 runs to 13 residues. The chain links TRBV11-3 to TRBJ2-2; a possible D gene is TRBD1 (6 bases). What was sequenced was peripheral blood. The source of this sequence is a woman of 80 years or more with acute or convalescent COVID-19. The CDR3 nucleotides read TGTGCCAGCAGCTTGAACAGGGCCGGGGAGCTGTTTTTT. Residues: CASSLNRAGELFF.